This T cell receptor beta chain emerged from a study of blood T cell repertoires in COVID-19. Data came from immunoSEQ multiplex PCR; TCRdb stores just in-frame clones and leaves some out. This table holds about 100,000 clones, less than 90% found once. Germline V gene sequence: CDR1 SEHNR, CDR2 FQNEAQ (reference sequence). The CDR3 contains 17 residues. The trim removed 5 bases at V and 2 bases at J, leaving 9 bases unmatched. Material: peripheral blood. The chain combines TRBV7-9 with TRBJ2-5, with TRBD2 identical over 12 bases. The sequence came from a man aged 25 to 45 in a cohort sampled during active COVID-19. The CDR3 DNA reads as TGTGCCAGCAGCCAACCGCGACTAGCGGGGGTTCAAGAGACCCAGTACTTC. This translates into CASSQPRLAGVQETQYF.